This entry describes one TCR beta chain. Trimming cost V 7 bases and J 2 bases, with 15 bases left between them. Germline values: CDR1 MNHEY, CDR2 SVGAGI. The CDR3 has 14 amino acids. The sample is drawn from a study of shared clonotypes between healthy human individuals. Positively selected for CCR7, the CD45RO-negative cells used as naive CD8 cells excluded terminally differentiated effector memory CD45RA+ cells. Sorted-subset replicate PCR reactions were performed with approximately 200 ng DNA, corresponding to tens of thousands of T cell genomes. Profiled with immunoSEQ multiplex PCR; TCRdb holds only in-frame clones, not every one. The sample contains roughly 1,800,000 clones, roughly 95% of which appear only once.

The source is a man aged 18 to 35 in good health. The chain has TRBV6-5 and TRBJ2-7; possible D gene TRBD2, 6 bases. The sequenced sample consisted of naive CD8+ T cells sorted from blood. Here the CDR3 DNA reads TGTGCCAGCAATGGTCGGGAGCGTCCCTACGAGCAGTACTTC. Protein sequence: CASNGRERPYEQYF.